Each of the 22 T cell receptor beta chains below was sequenced from the same sample in a study of cytomegalovirus exposure and HLA in healthy donors. The primer mix had 60 Vbeta and 13 Jbeta primers. Sequencing was performed with immunoSEQ multiplex PCR; in TCRdb, only in-frame clones are kept and a portion is missing. The sample consists of approximately 180,000 clones, 84% of them appearing once. Material: PBMCs. The receptors derive from a girl under 18 in good health and CMV-seropositive.

This chain uses TRBV7-8 with TRBJ2-7; weak D call: TRBD1 (6 bases). Germline assignment: CDR1 SGHVS and CDR2 FQNEAQ. The CDR3 consists of 13 residues. V shed 4 bases and J shed 2 bases, with 9 bases lying between them. The CDR3 DNA is TGTGCCAGCAGCTCCGGACAGCCCTACGAGCAGTACTTC. It codes for CASSSGQPYEQYF. The full variable domain, its missing parts supplied by reference TRBV7-8 and TRBJ2-7, is GAGVSQSPRYKVAKRGQDVALRCDPISGHVSLFWYQQALGQGPEFLTYFQNEAQLDKSGLPSDRFFAERPEGSVSTLKIQRTQQEDSAVYLCASSSGQPYEQYFGPGTRLTVT.

This sequence joins TRBV19 and TRBJ1-1; a weak D match, TRBD1 (5 bases). Germline values: CDR1 LNHDA, CDR2 SQIVND (reference sequence). Deletions cut 3 bases from V and 7 bases from J, with 15 bases between. The CDR3 length is 14 residues. The CDR3 region is CASSILAGSVEAFF. In nucleotides, the CDR3 is TGTGCCAGTAGTATCCTGGCAGGGTCGGTTGAAGCTTTCTTT.

The V and J genes are TRBV9 and TRBJ1-2; tentatively, D is TRBD1 (5 bases). The germline CDR1 and CDR2 sequences are SGDLS and YYNGEE. The length of the CDR3 is 14 residues. Trimming stripped 7 bases from V and 4 bases from J, with 17 bases between. CDR3 DNA: TGTGCCAGCCAAAGACAGTCAGCGAGCTATGGCTACACCTTC. Translated: CASQRQSASYGYTF.

This rearrangement joins TRBV25-1 to TRBJ2-5, with TRBD1 as a possible D gene (6 bases). Trimming cost V 3 bases and J 0 bases, with 14 bases left between them. CDR1 and CDR2 (germline): MGHDK, SYGVNS. The CDR3 runs 16 residues. As DNA, the CDR3 is TGTGCCAGCAGTGATTTTCAGGGGACGTACCAAGAGACCCAGTACTTC. It specifies CASSDFQGTYQETQYF. Using reference TRBV25-1 and TRBJ2-5 for the parts outside the CDR3, the full variable domain is EADIYQTPRYLVIGTGKKITLECSQTMGHDKMYWYQQDPGMELHLIHYSYGVNSTEKGDLSSESTVSRIRTEHFPLTLESARPSHTSQYLCASSDFQGTYQETQYFGPGTRLLVL.

This clone has just one count. V gene TRBV19 combines with J gene TRBJ1-1; D uncertain. Germline V gives CDR1 LNHDA, CDR2 SQIVND (reference sequence). The V gene lost 1 base and the J gene lost 4 bases, with 4 bases spanning the gap. CDR3 length equals 12 residues. The DNA of the CDR3 is TGTGCCAGTAGTATAGTTAGCACTGAAGCTTTCTTT. It encodes CASSIVSTEAFF.

In its sample, this clone was seen a few times. The chain is built from TRBV6-1 and TRBJ1-1, with a weak D call TRBD1 (5 bases). V lost 7 bases and J 4 bases, leaving 19 bases between the germline ends. Germline CDR1 is MNHNS and CDR2 is SASEGT. This CDR3 spans 15 amino acids. The CDR3 protein is CASTSSWGDGTEAFF. CDR3 DNA sequence: TGTGCCAGCACCTCATCCTGGGGGGACGGCACTGAAGCTTTCTTT.

The chain is built from TRBV6-5 and TRBJ1-3, with D unresolved. The CDR3 is 15 residues long. V lost 4 bases, J lost 0 bases, and 10 bases lay in between. Germline V CDR1 and CDR2: MNHEY, SVGAGI. DNA for the CDR3: TGTGCCAGCAGTTCTCAGGCTTACTCTGGAAACACCATATATTTT. Residues: CASSSQAYSGNTIYF.

This chain joins TRBV18 and TRBJ2-7; 8 bases map to TRBD1. This CDR3 has 15 amino acids. Trimming took 5 bases from V and 4 from J; bases not matched to a gene: 10. Germline values: CDR1 KGHSH, CDR2 LQKENI. The CDR3 reads CASSLGTGEGYEQYF. As DNA, the CDR3 is TGTGCCAGCTCATTGGGGACAGGAGAAGGATACGAGCAGTACTTC.

This clone was observed a single time. The chain employs TRBV5-5 and TRBJ2-7, with 7 bases lining up with TRBD1. J was trimmed by 4 bases and V by 4 bases; bases with no gene match: 11. The CDR3 consists of 15 residues. Germline CDR1 and CDR2: SGHKS and YYEKEE (reference sequence). This chain's CDR3 is CASSPLEGQRYEQYF. The CDR3 nucleotides are TGTGCCAGCAGCCCGCTTGAGGGACAGAGATACGAGCAGTACTTC.

The rearrangement joins TRBV10-3 to TRBJ1-5; 7 bases line up with TRBD1. The germline V gene encodes CDR1 ENHRY and CDR2 SYGVKD. The CDR3 spans 13 residues. V gave up 10 bases and J gave up 1 base; unmatched junction bases: 4. The CDR3 DNA reads as TGTGCCAACCAGGGGGAGAGCAATCAGCCCCAGCATTTT. The encoded protein is CANQGESNQPQHF.

The genes are TRBV13 and TRBJ2-5; the D is unclear. Germline CDR1 PRHDT, CDR2 FYEKMQ (reference sequence). V was shortened by 5 bases and J by 4 bases, with 11 bases between the two germline ends. The CDR3 sequence is 13 residues long. CDR3 residues: CASSAGFGETQYF. The CDR3 DNA reads TGTGCCAGCAGCGCCGGGTTCGGAGAGACCCAGTACTTC. Filled out from reference TRBV13 and TRBJ2-5, the complete variable domain reads AAGVIQSPRHLIKEKRETATLKCYPIPRHDTVYWYQQGPGQDPQFLISFYEKMQSDKGSIPDRFSAQQFSDYHSELNMSSLELGDSALYFCASSAGFGETQYFGPGTRLLVL.

The V gene is TRBV15, the J gene TRBJ2-6; TRBD1 aligns across 8 bases. This CDR3 spans 18 amino acids. The J segment lost 1 base and the V segment lost 0 bases, leaving 5 bases of the junction unmatched. CDR1 is LNHNV, CDR2 YYDKDF, per germline (reference sequence). As DNA, the CDR3 is TGTGCCACCAGCAGAGATGGGACAGGCTGGTCTGGGGCCAACGTCCTGACTTTC. It codes for CATSRDGTGWSGANVLTF.

This clone was observed once. This rearrangement joins TRBV9 to TRBJ2-7, with D perhaps matching TRBD2 (5 bases). Germline V gene data show CDR1 as SGDLS and CDR2 as YYNGEE. CDR3 length equals 14 residues. V lost 3 bases and J lost 2, with 12 bases in between. The DNA for the CDR3 is TGTGCCAGCAGCGAGCGGACGGGAACCTACGAGCAGTACTTC. Its translation: CASSERTGTYEQYF.

A remark on this clone: Other nucleotide sequences in the sample specify the same CDR3. The genes are TRBV4-1 and TRBJ2-7; 8 bases match TRBD1. The V segment lost 4 bases and the J segment 1 base; nucleotides outside the gene matches: 3. Germline V CDR1 and CDR2: MGHRA, YSYEKL. The CDR3 totals 14 residues. The CDR3 DNA is TGCGCCAGCAGCCCCCGGACAGGGTCCTACGAGCAGTACTTC. This sequence encodes CASSPRTGSYEQYF.

The rearrangement joins TRBV6-6 to TRBJ2-5, with TRBD1 matching 11 bases. TRBJ2-7 explains the end of the DNA better; the J call may be wrong. The CDR3 has 13 amino acids. Looked up from germline, CDR1 is MNHNY and CDR2 is SVGAGI (reference sequence). CDR3 sequence: CASRGQGDVEQYF. The CDR3 region has the DNA TGTGCCAGCAGGGGACAGGGGGATGTCGAGCAGTACTTC.

The chain uses TRBV18 and TRBJ1-3; D is ambiguous. This CDR3 spans 18 amino acids. V dropped 3 bases and J dropped 0 bases, with 18 bases sitting between them. Per the germline V gene, CDR1 is KGHSH and CDR2 is LQKENI. CDR3 coding DNA: TGTGCCAGCTCACCTAATCCCAAGCCAAACTTCTCTGGAAACACCATATATTTT. Its protein is CASSPNPKPNFSGNTIYF.

CDR3 region: CASSLGVLGRVEQYF. Here the CDR3 DNA reads TGTGCCAGCAGCCTCGGGGTTTTAGGACGTGTGGAGCAGTACTTC. This chain uses TRBV5-4 with TRBJ2-7, with a possible D match to TRBD2 (5 bases). There are 15 residues in the CDR3. The germline gives CDR1 SGHNT, CDR2 YYREEE (reference sequence). Deletions cut 4 bases from V and 7 bases from J, with 21 bases between.

The chain combines TRBV4-1 with TRBJ2-1; maybe TRBD2 (6 bases). Trimming removed 0 bases at V and 1 base at J, with 10 bases between. There are 16 residues in the CDR3. The germline gives CDR1 MGHRA, CDR2 YSYEKL. The CDR3 here is CASSQEGTASYNEQFF. CDR3 nucleotide sequence: TGCGCCAGCAGCCAAGAAGGGACTGCTTCCTACAATGAGCAGTTCTTC.

CDR3 protein: CASSPPGGSGPSPLHF. The DNA for the CDR3 is TGTGCCAGCAGCCCCCCCGGGGGTTCGGGCCCTTCACCCCTCCACTTT. The V and J genes are TRBV7-9 and TRBJ1-6; weak D call: TRBD1 (5 bases). The CDR3 extends over 16 amino acids. Deletions cut 5 bases from V and 9 bases from J, with 20 bases between. In germline, CDR1 is SEHNR, CDR2 FQNEAQ (reference sequence).

The rearrangement joins TRBV5-6 to TRBJ2-1; D is undetermined. The CDR3 has 17 residues. Looked up from germline, CDR1 is SGHDT and CDR2 is YYEEEE. V was clipped by 1 base and J by 2 bases, with 16 bases between them. The CDR3 sequence: CASSLYLGQNPYNEQFF. The CDR3, as DNA: TGTGCCAGCAGCTTGTATCTTGGGCAAAACCCCTACAATGAGCAGTTCTTC.

This chain connects TRBV19 to TRBJ2-1; no clear D gene. The length of the CDR3 is 15 residues. Trimming stripped 3 bases from V and 1 base from J, with 10 bases between. CDR1 and CDR2 from the germline V gene are LNHDA and SQIVND (reference sequence). The CDR3 loop is CASSIYASSYNEQFF. In DNA, the CDR3 is TGTGCCAGTAGTATCTACGCCTCGTCCTACAATGAGCAGTTCTTC.

This clone has only one observation. This sequence joins TRBV6-1 and TRBJ1-2, with D hard to call. Germline V gene data show CDR1 as MNHNS and CDR2 as SASEGT. The CDR3 runs to 12 residues. V lost 6 bases to trimming and J lost 8 bases, with 13 bases between them. The CDR3: CASSPVSGGYTF. DNA of the CDR3: TGTGCCAGCAGCCCGGTCTCGGGAGGCTACACCTTC.